The table lists the clone carrying this T cell receptor beta chain with a count of one. The antigen is not known. Germline V gene data show CDR1 as DFQATT and CDR2 as SNEGSKA (reference sequence). The CDR3 is 15 residues long. Unmatched junction bases numbered 11, after V lost 5 bases and J lost 5 bases. Through MiXCR, TCRdb re-clonotyped the PCR reads. The sample lists 9,000 to 13,000 clones; approximately 12% were seen once. The entry originates in a study of metastatic and nonmetastatic thyroid tumors. General study results and limits: Patients with malignant thyroid tumors reportedly had significantly higher TCR beta diversity than those with benign nodules, in blood and tumor.

Each patient came to thyroid surgery without any prior treatment (of any kind). This sequence was found in a female donor with papillary thyroid cancer or a benign thyroid nodule (not recorded which). Some clones in this sample may be carry-over from other donors' samples. This chain uses TRBV20-1 with TRBJ2-1; 8 nucleotides match TRBD2. Material for sequencing was blood. The CDR3 loop reads CSALSGTRGHNEQFF. The CDR3, as DNA: TGCAGTGCTCTCTCAGGGACTAGAGGCCACAATGAGCAGTTCTTC.